This TCR beta chain was captured by sequencing in a study of T-cell reconstitution after alpha-beta-depleted transplantation in children. The TCRbeta library was prepared with unique molecular identifiers. TCRdb reanalysed the PCR reads using MiXCR and keeps one entry per CDR3 protein. The data contain 170,000 or so distinct CDR3 sequences, about 6.3% of them singletons. This clonotype was seen repeatedly, ten times or more. The CDR3 is made up of 14 amino acids. Unmatched junction bases numbered 3, after V lost 3 bases and J lost 5 bases. CDR1 is ENHRY and CDR2 is SYGVKD in the germline V gene. The sequencing here drew on PBMCs from the stem cell graft donor, taken from the stem cell graft. This receptor was obtained from a human donor who donated a stem cell graft to a child with Wiskott-Aldrich syndrome. The V call is TRBV10-3, the J call TRBJ2-7, with TRBD2 identical over 11 bases. CDR3 nucleotide sequence: TGTGCCATCAGTGAACTAGCGGGGGAAGACGAGCAGTACTTC. Translation: CAISELAGEDEQYF.